The 32 T cell receptor beta chains presented below share a single source sample, sequenced in a study of T cell clonality in common variable immunodeficiency. TCRdb's table, derived via immunoSEQ multiplex PCR, lists solely in-frame clones and lacks some. The repertoire has under 50,000 clones, none seen only once; the ten largest take 5% to 6.5%. The sample was peripheral blood mononuclear cells. The receptors here all came from a person between 18 and 75 years old in good health.

This clone came up many times. The read stops 3 residues short of the end of the CDR3; the missing end is completed from the germline J gene. V usage is TRBV9 and J usage is TRBJ2-7; a weak D match, TRBD1 (6 bases). Germline V gene lookup returns CDR1 SGDLS and CDR2 YYNGEE. There are 14 residues in the CDR3. Deletions cut 0 bases from V and 3 bases from J, with 10 bases between. CDR3 residues: CASSVGQVSYEQYF. The CDR3 bases that were read are TGTGCCAGCAGCGTAGGACAGGTGAGCTACGAG.

This clone was seen at least ten times. The read ends 3 residues shy of where the CDR3 ends; the end is completed using the germline J gene. The chain uses TRBV10-2 and TRBJ2-3, with 9 bases matching TRBD2. Germline V gene sequence: CDR1 WSHSY, CDR2 SAAADI. The CDR3 is 14 amino acids. The V gene end was trimmed by 7 bases and the J gene end by 4 bases; junction bases not matched to a gene: 6. The CDR3 region is CASTPAGGSDTQYF. The DNA read from the CDR3 is TGCGCCAGCACCCCAGCGGGGGGTTCAGATACG.

This clone was detected ten times or more. From the germline J gene comes the end of the CDR3, since the read stops 3 residues before it. The V and J genes are TRBV5-1 and TRBJ1-1, with 7 bases identical to TRBD1. Germline-derived CDR1 and CDR2 are SGHRS and YFSETQ. The CDR3 is made up of 15 amino acids. Trimming took 5 bases from V and 5 from J; bases not matched to a gene: 12. The sequenced CDR3 bases are TGCGCCAGCAGTTGGATAGACAGGGCGGGGACTGAA. It specifies CASSWIDRAGTE. The entire CDR3 protein is CASSWIDRAGTEAFF.

In this sample, this clone turned up many times. The read terminates 3 residues before the CDR3 end, so the remaining end is supplied by the germline J gene. The V gene is TRBV6-1, the J gene TRBJ1-4; D perhaps matches TRBD1 (5 bases). Trimming removed 1 base from V and 8 bases from J, with 14 bases in between. Germline V lookup: CDR1 MNHNS, CDR2 SASEGT. The CDR3 runs to 15 residues. This CDR3 reads CASSEENLAGEKLFF. The covered CDR3 bases are TGTGCCAGCAGTGAAGAGAACCTCGCAGGGGAAAAA.

CDR3: CASSGGTSYEQYF. CDR3 DNA, as far as it was read: TGTGCCAGCAGCGGGGGGACTTCCTACGAG. The chain carries TRBV11-3 and TRBJ2-7; TRBD2 might be the D (6 bases). With the read ending 3 residues before the CDR3 end, the germline J gene is used to fill in that end. CDR3 length: 13 amino acids. CDR1 is SGHNT, CDR2 YENEEA, per germline. Between the trimmed V and J ends, which lost 5 bases and 1 base, there was a span of 9 bases.

As concerns this clone: The read terminates 3 residues before the CDR3 end, so the remaining end is supplied by the germline J gene. The chain carries TRBV7-9 and TRBJ2-4; the match to TRBD1 covers 7 bases. This CDR3 region has 12 residues. Germline CDR1 reads SEHNR; CDR2 reads FQNEAQ (reference sequence). CDR3 DNA (partial): TGTGCCAGCAGCTTTTCAGGGGGTGGT. This gives the protein CASSFSGGG. The CDR3, in full, reads CASSFSGGGQYF.

There are many counts of this clone. The chain's CDR3 is CASSADRGPYEQYF. The sequenced CDR3 bases are TGTGCCAGTAGTGCTGACAGGGGCCCCTACGAG. This chain connects TRBV19 to TRBJ2-7; 8 nucleotides align to TRBD1. The CDR3 extends 3 residues past the end of the read, so its final part is completed from the germline J gene. With V trimmed by 5 bases and J by 2 bases, 5 bases remained unmatched. There are 14 residues in the CDR3. Germline values: CDR1 LNHDA, CDR2 SQIVND (reference sequence).

Many counts were recorded for this clone. The observed sequence ends 3 residues before the CDR3 terminus, with the missing tail filled in from the germline J gene. V is TRBV20-1 and J is TRBJ2-7; D is perhaps TRBD2 (6 bases). The CDR3 spans 12 residues. Trimming shortened V by 3 bases and J by 2 bases, and 8 bases separated the two germline ends. CDR1 is DFQATT, CDR2 SNEGSKA, per germline (reference sequence). The DNA read from the CDR3 is TGCAGTGCTAGCGGGGAGGCCTACGAG. It specifies CSASGEAYE. The entire CDR3 reads CSASGEAYEQYF.

Regarding this clone: With the read ending 3 residues before the CDR3 end, the germline J gene is used to fill in that end. The V and J genes are TRBV7-2 and TRBJ1-2, with 7 bases fitting TRBD1. CDR1 is SGHTA, CDR2 FQGNSA, per germline. The CDR3 runs to 13 residues. Incomplete CDR3 DNA: TGTGCCAGCAGCTTTGGAGGGGGCGGCGAA. Translated, it gives CASSFGGGGE. The whole CDR3 protein is CASSFGGGGEYTF.

This clone was picked up many times. The read comes to an end 3 residues before the CDR3 does, leaving the germline J gene to fill in the end. V usage is TRBV30 and J usage is TRBJ2-1; 8 positions agree with TRBD1. Germline V gene sequence: CDR1 GTSNPN, CDR2 SVGIG (reference sequence). The CDR3 covers 16 residues. V shed 5 bases, J shed 8 bases, and the junction held 17 bases outside the gene matches. The CDR3 is CAWGRRQGPSIDEQFF. The sequenced part of the CDR3 DNA is TGTGCCTGGGGACGTCGACAGGGGCCCTCCATCGATGAG. The complete variable domain, with remaining parts taken from reference TRBV30 and TRBJ2-1, reads SQTIHQWPATLVQPVGSPLSLECTVEGTSNPNLYWYRQAAGRGLQLLFYSVGIGQISSEVPQNLSASRPQDRQFILSSKKLLLSDSGFYLCAWGRRQGPSIDEQFFGPGTRLTVL.

About this clone itself: The read finishes 3 residues shy of the CDR3 end, and the germline J gene is used to complete it. This chain joins TRBV19 and TRBJ2-4; 8 bases fit TRBD1. The V gene's germline CDR1 is LNHDA and CDR2 SQIVND (reference sequence). This CDR3 comprises 13 residues. The CDR3 reads CASSISRGQSQYF. Partial CDR3 DNA: TGTGCCAGTAGTATCTCCAGGGGGCAGAGT.

This clone was seen many times. The read terminates 3 residues before the CDR3 end, so the remaining end is supplied by the germline J gene. The chain couples TRBV30 to TRBJ1-5; D possibly corresponds to TRBD1 (5 bases). The germline V and J ends were trimmed by 3 bases and 5 bases, with 14 bases remaining between them. CDR3 size: 14 residues. Germline CDR1 GTSNPN, CDR2 SVGIG (reference sequence). The CDR3 bases that were read are TGTGCCTGGAGCCCTTGGGGCGAGTATCAGCCC. Translation gives CAWSPWGEYQP. The whole CDR3 sequence is CAWSPWGEYQPQHF.

This clone has a count of ten or more. The sequence runs out 3 residues before the end of the CDR3; the remainder is reconstructed from the germline J gene. In the same sample, other DNA sequences code for this CDR3. V is TRBV7-2 and J is TRBJ2-7; tentative D call: TRBD1 (6 bases). CDR1 is SGHTA, CDR2 FQGNSA, per germline. The CDR3 runs to 12 residues. The V and J ends lost 2 bases and 6 bases respectively, with 8 bases between them. The CDR3 bases that were read are TGTGCCAGCAGCTTAACAGGGTCCGAG. Translated, it gives CASSLTGSE. The entire CDR3 sequence reads CASSLTGSEQYF.

This clone was seen ten or more times. The read terminates 3 residues before the CDR3 end, so the remaining end is supplied by the germline J gene. V is TRBV29-1 and J is TRBJ2-1; TRBD1 or TRBD2 may be the D gene (5 bases each). The CDR3 is made up of 14 amino acids. Per the germline V gene, CDR1 is SQVTM and CDR2 is ANQGSEA. The V gene lost 8 bases and the J gene lost 6 bases, with 20 bases spanning the gap. The covered CDR3 bases are TGCAGCACCCCAGCTGGGCAGGGAGTCAATGAG. It translates to CSTPAGQGVNE. The CDR3 as a whole reads CSTPAGQGVNEQFF.

This clone was found many times. The missing CDR3 end, 3 residues past where the read stops, is filled in from the germline J gene. V and J are TRBV10-1 and TRBJ1-5, with a weak D call TRBD1 (6 bases). V gave up 5 bases and J gave up 7 bases, with 12 bases separating them. Germline CDR1 WNHNN, CDR2 SYGVQD (reference sequence). CDR3 length equals 13 residues. The CDR3 reads CASSLAQGQPQHF. The sequenced CDR3 bases are TGCGCCAGCAGTTTAGCCCAGGGGCAGCCC.

This clone showed up many times. CDR3 DNA, as far as it was read: TGCAGCGTTGCCGGAGGGGGTTACAATGAG. It is translated as CSVAGGGYNE. The CDR3 as a whole reads CSVAGGGYNEQFF. This chain links TRBV29-1 with TRBJ2-1, with D perhaps given as TRBD1 or TRBD2 (6 bases each). Sequencing ends 3 residues short of the CDR3 end; the germline J gene provides the rest. V was pared by 4 bases and J by 4 bases, with 11 bases between. Germline V gene data show CDR1 as SQVTM and CDR2 as ANQGSEA. The CDR3 runs 13 residues.

This clone occurred many times. The sequenced fragment ends 3 residues before the CDR3 boundary, so the rest is inferred from the germline J gene. The rearrangement links TRBV30 to TRBJ2-7, with TRBD1 as a possible D gene (6 bases). Germline CDR1 and CDR2: GTSNPN and SVGIG (reference sequence). The CDR3 contains 16 residues. V lost 4 bases, J lost 0 bases, and 19 bases lay in between. The CDR3 bases that were read are TGTGCCTGGAATAACCCTTCAAGGGGGTACTCCTACGAG. It is translated as CAWNNPSRGYSYE. The whole CDR3 is CAWNNPSRGYSYEQYF. The full variable domain, in which reference TRBV30 and TRBJ2-7 provide the parts outside the CDR3, is SQTIHQWPATLVQPVGSPLSLECTVEGTSNPNLYWYRQAAGRGLQLLFYSVGIGQISSEVPQNLSASRPQDRQFILSSKKLLLSDSGFYLCAWNNPSRGYSYEQYFGPGTRLTVT.

In this sample, this clone turned up many times. The read is 3 residues too short to cover the CDR3 end, so that end is filled in from the germline J gene. The V gene is TRBV5-1, the J gene TRBJ2-4; 7 positions agree with TRBD1. Germline V CDR1 and CDR2: SGHRS, YFSETQ. The CDR3 spans 13 residues. CDR3 DNA, as far as it was read: TGCGCCAGCAGCTTGGGGGACAGAGGAATT. This translates into CASSLGDRGI. The CDR3 as a whole reads CASSLGDRGIQYF.

This clone showed up many times. Read data end 3 residues before the CDR3 end; the end is taken from the germline J gene. The chain links TRBV20-1 to TRBJ2-3; TRBD2 is a possible D gene (6 bases). The germline V gene has CDR1 DFQATT and CDR2 SNEGSKA (reference sequence). V was clipped by 6 bases and J by 0 bases, with 13 bases between them. This CDR3 is built from 14 residues. The CDR3 bases that were read are TGCAGTGCCGCGGGGACCTCTAGCACAGATACG. It specifies CSAAGTSSTDT. The full CDR3 sequence reads CSAAGTSSTDTQYF.

Worth noting for this clone: The read ends 3 residues early relative to the CDR3; the germline J gene fills the gap. V and J are TRBV20-1 and TRBJ1-2; the match to TRBD1 covers 9 bases. CDR3 length equals 13 residues. J gave up 4 bases and V 5 bases, and 5 bases lay outside the gene matches. Germline V gene sequence: CDR1 DFQATT, CDR2 SNEGSKA (reference sequence). Partial CDR3 DNA: TGCAGTGCTCAGGACAGGGGTACCTATGGC. It yields the protein CSAQDRGTYG. The full-length CDR3 reads as CSAQDRGTYGYTF.

Many counts were recorded for this clone. The CDR3 end falls 3 residues outside the read, so it is completed with the germline J gene. The V and J genes are TRBV9 and TRBJ2-2; 9 nucleotides agree with TRBD2. The CDR3 loop spans 15 amino acids. With V trimmed by 4 bases and J by 5 bases, 6 bases remained unmatched. In germline, CDR1 is SGDLS, CDR2 YYNGEE. The CDR3: CASSPHSGGTGELFF. Partial CDR3 DNA: TGTGCCAGCAGCCCCCATAGCGGGGGTACCGGGGAG.

Ten or more counts support this clone. The CDR3 goes on 3 residues after the read ends, and that part is filled in from the germline J gene. The rearrangement uses TRBV7-2 and TRBJ1-2, with D possibly TRBD1 on 5 matching bases. Germline-derived CDR1 and CDR2 are SGHTA and FQGNSA. This CDR3 has 14 amino acids. CDR3 sequence: CASSLARPEGGYTF. CDR3 DNA, as far as it was read: TGTGCCAGCAGCTTAGCGCGCCCCGAGGGGGGC. The whole variable domain, remainder taken from reference TRBV7-2 and TRBJ1-2, is GAGVSQSPSNKVTEKGKDVELRCDPISGHTALYWYRQSLGQGLEFLIYFQGNSAPDKSGLPSDRFSAERTGGSVSTLTIQRTQQEDSAVYLCASSLARPEGGYTFGSGTRLTVV.

This clone was found many times. Read data end 3 residues before the CDR3 end; the end is taken from the germline J gene. This chain links TRBV20-1 with TRBJ1-2; tentative D call: TRBD1 (5 bases). CDR3 size: 12 residues. CDR1 and CDR2 (germline): DFQATT, SNEGSKA (reference sequence). The sequenced CDR3 bases are TGCAGGGGATTAGGGGAGGGCTATGGC. Its translation is CRGLGEGYG. In full, the CDR3 reads CRGLGEGYGYTF.

This clone was seen many times. The read ends 3 residues before the CDR3 terminus; that terminus is restored from the germline J gene. The rearrangement links TRBV10-3 to TRBJ2-1, with 7 bases lining up with TRBD2. Germline values: CDR1 ENHRY, CDR2 SYGVKD. CDR3 size: 14 residues. The trim removed 10 bases at V and 0 bases at J, leaving 6 bases unmatched. Here the CDR3 reads CATLPGGSYNEQFF. CDR3 bases read: TGTGCCACCCTCCCGGGGGGCTCCTACAATGAG.

This clone was detected ten times or more. The read gets to within 3 residues of the CDR3 end, and the germline J gene fills in the rest. The rearrangement links TRBV7-8 to TRBJ2-1, with 9 bases aligning to TRBD2. This CDR3 comprises 17 residues. With 5 bases clipped from V and 0 bases from J, the junction kept 8 bases outside the gene matches. Germline V gene sequence: CDR1 SGHVS, CDR2 FQNEAQ. CDR3 residues: CASSPGTSSRSYNEQFF. Incomplete CDR3 DNA: TGTGCCAGCAGCCCCGGGACTAGCTCACGCTCCTACAATGAG.

In this sample, this clone turned up a few times. The CDR3 sequence: CSAPLAGGRTYEQYF. The sequenced part of the CDR3 DNA is TGCAGTGCTCCATTAGCGGGGGGCCGAACCTACGAG. This chain links TRBV20-1 with TRBJ2-7; the match to TRBD2 covers 10 bases. The read terminates 3 residues ahead of where the CDR3 ends, so the germline J gene completes it. CDR1 DFQATT and CDR2 SNEGSKA come from the germline V gene (reference sequence). This CDR3 is 15 amino acids long. J was trimmed by 2 bases and V by 5 bases; bases with no gene match: 9.

This clone was seen at least ten times. The read stops 3 residues short of the end of the CDR3; the missing end is completed from the germline J gene. The chain uses TRBV19 and TRBJ2-7; 8 bases line up with TRBD1. The CDR3 covers 14 residues. J gave up 3 bases and V 3 bases, and 4 bases lay outside the gene matches. Germline assignment: CDR1 LNHDA and CDR2 SQIVND (reference sequence). The CDR3 sequence: CASSISGQGYEQYF. Incomplete CDR3 DNA: TGTGCCAGTAGTATTAGCGGACAGGGCTACGAG.

At least ten counts were recorded for this clone. The read stops 3 residues short of the end of the CDR3; the missing end is completed from the germline J gene. This chain connects TRBV30 to TRBJ2-5, with 8 bases fitting TRBD2. CDR1 GTSNPN and CDR2 SVGIG come from the germline V gene (reference sequence). With 1 base clipped from V and 2 bases from J, the junction kept 12 bases outside the gene matches. The CDR3 has 17 residues. The CDR3 loop reads CAWSDGVAGPGQETQYF. The sequenced part of the CDR3 DNA is TGTGCCTGGAGTGACGGGGTAGCGGGGCCTGGACAAGAGACC.

This clone was found a few times. A much bigger clone sits one base away, suggesting this may be a read error. The read ends 3 residues shy of where the CDR3 ends; the end is completed using the germline J gene. The chain carries TRBV30 and TRBJ1-4; D possibly corresponds to TRBD1 (5 bases). This CDR3 is 14 amino acids long. Per the germline V gene, CDR1 is GTSNPN and CDR2 is SVGIG (reference sequence). The part of the CDR3 DNA that was read is TGTGCCTGGAGTGTAAGCGGGGGTGGTTCACCA. Translation gives CAWSVSGGGSP. The CDR3 as a whole reads CAWSVSGGGSPLFF.

Ten or more counts support this clone. CDR3 sequence: CASSPRAGAVGSPLHF. The covered CDR3 bases are TGTGCCAGCAGCCCCAGAGCAGGCGCCGTAGGATCACCC. The chain has TRBV7-8 and TRBJ1-6; D call uncertain. The missing CDR3 end, 3 residues past where the read stops, is filled in from the germline J gene. CDR1 and CDR2 (germline): SGHVS, FQNEAQ. Trimming removed 5 bases from V and 10 bases from J, with 21 bases in between. This CDR3 is 16 amino acids long.

This clone has at least ten counts. The missing CDR3 end, 3 residues past where the read stops, is filled in from the germline J gene. The rearrangement joins TRBV20-1 to TRBJ1-5; TRBD1 matches at 7 bases. CDR3 length: 15 residues. The germline gives CDR1 DFQATT, CDR2 SNEGSKA (reference sequence). The V and J ends lost 0 bases and 0 bases, in that order; junction bases with no gene match: 2. Here the CDR3 reads CSARDWDSSNQPQHF. CDR3 DNA (partial): TGCAGTGCTAGAGATTGGGACAGTAGCAATCAGCCC.

This clone was seen ten or more times. The sequenced fragment ends 3 residues before the CDR3 boundary, so the rest is inferred from the germline J gene. The V call is TRBV5-1, the J call TRBJ2-7, with D perhaps TRBD1 or TRBD2 (5 bases each). This CDR3 comprises 15 residues. The ends were cut back, 0 bases at V and 2 bases at J, with 12 bases in the middle. CDR1 and CDR2 from the germline V gene are SGHRS and YFSETQ. Here the CDR3 reads CASSLGRGVPYEQYF. CDR3 bases read: TGCGCCAGCAGCTTGGGAAGGGGAGTCCCCTACGAG.